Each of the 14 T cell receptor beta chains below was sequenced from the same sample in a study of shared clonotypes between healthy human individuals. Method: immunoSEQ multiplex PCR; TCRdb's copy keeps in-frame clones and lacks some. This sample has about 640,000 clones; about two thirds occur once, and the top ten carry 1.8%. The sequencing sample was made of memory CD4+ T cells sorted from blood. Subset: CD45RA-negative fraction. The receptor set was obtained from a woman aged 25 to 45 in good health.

The CDR3 loop is CASSHLNADRGNTIYF. DNA of the CDR3: TGTGCCAGCAGCCACCTCAACGCGGACAGAGGAAACACCATATATTTT. The chain couples TRBV11-2 to TRBJ1-3; TRBD1 is a possible D gene (6 bases). V dropped 5 bases and J dropped 4 bases, with 18 bases sitting between them. This CDR3 contains 16 residues. The germline V gene has CDR1 SGHAT and CDR2 FQNNGV.

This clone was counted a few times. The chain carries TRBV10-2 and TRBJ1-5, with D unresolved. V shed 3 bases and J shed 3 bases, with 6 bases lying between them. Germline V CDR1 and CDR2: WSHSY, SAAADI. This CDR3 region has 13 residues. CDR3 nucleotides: TGCGCCAGCAGTGAAAACGCCAATCAGCCCCAGCATTTT. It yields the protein CASSENANQPQHF.

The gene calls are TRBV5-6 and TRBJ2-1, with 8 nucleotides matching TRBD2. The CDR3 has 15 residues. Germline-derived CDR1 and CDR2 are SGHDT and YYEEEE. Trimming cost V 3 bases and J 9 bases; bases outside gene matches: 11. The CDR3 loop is CASSSIPGRAIEQFF. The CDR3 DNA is TGTGCCAGCAGCTCAATCCCCGGGAGGGCCATTGAGCAGTTCTTC.

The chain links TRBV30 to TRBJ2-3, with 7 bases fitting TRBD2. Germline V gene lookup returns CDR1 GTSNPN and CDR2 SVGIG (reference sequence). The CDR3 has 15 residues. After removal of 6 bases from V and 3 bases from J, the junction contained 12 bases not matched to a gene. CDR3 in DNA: TGTGCCTGTACCAACCTCAGGACTAGAACAGATACGCAGTATTTT. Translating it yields CACTNLRTRTDTQYF.

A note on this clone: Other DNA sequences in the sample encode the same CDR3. The CDR3 DNA reads TGTGCCAGCAGCCTACAGGGGGCCGGTGAAAAACTGTTTTTT. It yields the protein CASSLQGAGEKLFF. This rearrangement joins TRBV6-6 to TRBJ1-4, with 9 bases aligning to TRBD1. The J segment lost 7 bases and the V segment lost 6 bases, leaving 6 bases of the junction unmatched. CDR3 length: 14 residues. Germline values: CDR1 MNHNY, CDR2 SVGAGI (reference sequence).

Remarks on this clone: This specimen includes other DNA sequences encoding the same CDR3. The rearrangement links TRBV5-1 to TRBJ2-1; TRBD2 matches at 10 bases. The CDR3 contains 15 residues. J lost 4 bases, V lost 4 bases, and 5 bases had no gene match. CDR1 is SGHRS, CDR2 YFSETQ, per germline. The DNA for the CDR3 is TGCGCCAGCAGCCTCGGACTAGCGGCATACAATGAGCAGTTCTTC. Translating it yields CASSLGLAAYNEQFF. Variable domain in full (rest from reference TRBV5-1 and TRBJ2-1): KAGVTQTPRYLIKTRGQQVTLSCSPISGHRSVSWYQQTPGQGLQFLFEYFSETQRNKGNFPGRFSGRQFSNSRSEMNVSTLELGDSALYLCASSLGLAAYNEQFFGPGTRLTVL.

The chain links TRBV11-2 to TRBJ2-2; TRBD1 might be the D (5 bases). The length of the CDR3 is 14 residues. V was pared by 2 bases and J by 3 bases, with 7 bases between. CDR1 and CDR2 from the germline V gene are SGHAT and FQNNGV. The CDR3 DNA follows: TGTGCCAGCAGCTTATTGACAGACACCGGGGAGCTGTTTTTT. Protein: CASSLLTDTGELFF.

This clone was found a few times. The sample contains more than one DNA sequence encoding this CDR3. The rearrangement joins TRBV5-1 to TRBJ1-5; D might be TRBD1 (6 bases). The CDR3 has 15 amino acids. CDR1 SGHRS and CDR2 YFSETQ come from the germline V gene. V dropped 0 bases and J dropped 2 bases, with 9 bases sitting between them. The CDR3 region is CASSLEGQRNQPQHF. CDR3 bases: TGCGCCAGCAGCTTGGAGGGACAACGCAATCAGCCCCAGCATTTT.

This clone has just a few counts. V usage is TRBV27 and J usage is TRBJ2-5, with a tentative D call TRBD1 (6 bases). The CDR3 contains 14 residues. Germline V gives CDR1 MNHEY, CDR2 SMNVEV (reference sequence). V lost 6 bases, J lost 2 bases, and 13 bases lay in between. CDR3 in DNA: TGTGCCAGCAGCTACTCCGGGACACAAGAGACCCAGTACTTC. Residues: CASSYSGTQETQYF.

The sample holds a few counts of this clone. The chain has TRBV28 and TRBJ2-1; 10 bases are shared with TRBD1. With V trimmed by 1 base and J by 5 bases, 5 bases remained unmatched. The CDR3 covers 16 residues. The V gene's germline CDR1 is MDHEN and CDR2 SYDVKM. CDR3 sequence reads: CASSLSPGQGNNEQFF. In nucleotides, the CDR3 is TGTGCCAGCAGTTTATCCCCGGGACAGGGGAACAATGAGCAGTTCTTC.

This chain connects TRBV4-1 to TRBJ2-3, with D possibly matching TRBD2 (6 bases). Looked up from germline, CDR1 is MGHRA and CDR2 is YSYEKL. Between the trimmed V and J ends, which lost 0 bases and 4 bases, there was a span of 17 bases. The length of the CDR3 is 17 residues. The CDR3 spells CASSQDFLTTRPDTQYF. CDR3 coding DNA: TGCGCCAGCAGCCAAGATTTTCTTACGACTAGACCAGATACGCAGTATTTT.

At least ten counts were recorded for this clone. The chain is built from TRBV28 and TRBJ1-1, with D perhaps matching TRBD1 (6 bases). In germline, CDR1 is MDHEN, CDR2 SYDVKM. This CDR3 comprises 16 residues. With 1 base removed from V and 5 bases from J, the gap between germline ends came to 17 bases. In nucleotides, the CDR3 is TGTGCCAGCAGTTTATCCGGGCAGGGGAGTAGGACTGAAGCTTTCTTT. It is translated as CASSLSGQGSRTEAFF.

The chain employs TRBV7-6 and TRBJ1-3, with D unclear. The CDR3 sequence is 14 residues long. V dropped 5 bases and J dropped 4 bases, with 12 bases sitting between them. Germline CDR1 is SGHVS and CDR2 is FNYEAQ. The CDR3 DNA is TGTGCCAGCAGCCGAACTAAAGGAGGAAACACCATATATTTT. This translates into CASSRTKGGNTIYF. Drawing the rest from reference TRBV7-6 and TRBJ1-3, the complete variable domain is GAGVSQSPRYKVTKRGQDVALRCDPISGHVSLYWYRQALGQGPEFLTYFNYEAQQDKSGLPNDRFSAERPEGSISTLTIQRTEQRDSAMYRCASSRTKGGNTIYFGEGSWLTVV.

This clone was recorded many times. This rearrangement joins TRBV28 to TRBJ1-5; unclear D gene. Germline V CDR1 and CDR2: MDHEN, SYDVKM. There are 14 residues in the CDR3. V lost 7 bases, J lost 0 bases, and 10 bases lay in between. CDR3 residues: CASIRRNSNQPQHF. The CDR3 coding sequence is TGTGCCAGCATCAGGAGGAATAGCAATCAGCCCCAGCATTTT.